This T cell receptor (beta chain) appears in the sequencing data of a study of Graves' ophthalmopathy and Graves' hyperthyroidism. The overall study: Investigators collected peripheral blood at initial diagnosis, before any treatment was given. General observations from the study: Most expanded clonotypes from thyroid (those above 0.001 frequency) were also found in blood.

Note on this clonotype: What it binds is unknown.

For repertoire sequencing, the TCR beta CDR3 regions were amplified from RNA transcripts. First-round RT-PCR employed HTBI primers, with a second-round multiplex PCR after it. TCRdb ran MiXCR on the multiplex PCR reads and lists one entry per CDR3 protein. This sample has about 400,000 distinct CDR3 sequences, with roughly 18% found just once. V lost 4 bases and J 4 bases, leaving 17 bases between the germline ends. Germline CDR1 ENHRY, CDR2 SYGVKD. The CDR3 totals 17 residues. Sequences were obtained from peripheral blood. This sequence originates from a woman aged 18-30 years with Graves' ophthalmopathy. The V and J genes are TRBV10-3 and TRBJ2-6, with a tentative D call TRBD2 (6 bases). The CDR3, as DNA: TGTGCCATCAGTGGAGCGACTAGTAAGGTCGGGGCCAACGTCCTGACTTTC. It codes for CAISGATSKVGANVLTF.